A selection of T cell receptor beta chains follows, all from one sample in a study of T cell responses to AZD1222 COVID-19 vaccine. Only in-frame clones appear in the TCRdb table, and some are missing; sequencing was by immunoSEQ multiplex PCR. The table shows 100,000 to 150,000 clones, with around 87% occurring only once. This sample comprised peripheral blood, obtained on day 0 of AZD1222 vaccination. The receptors here all came from an adult in good health. CDR3s include the opening cysteine and the closing phenylalanine or tryptophan. A D gene is named only where the DNA matches it firmly. Expanded clones get a size class; other rows say once, few or many, or leave the size out.

V: TRBV7-9; J: TRBJ2-7; size: .; D: TRBD1; DNA: TGTGCCAGCAGCTCCGGGACAGGAAGATACGAGCAGTACTTC; CDR3: CASSSGTGRYEQYF
V: TRBV28; J: TRBJ2-1; size: .; D: .; DNA: TGTGCCAGCAGTTTTCGGGGGGCGCGAGACAATGAGCAGTTCTTC; CDR3: CASSFRGARDNEQFF
V: TRBV20-1; J: TRBJ2-3; size: many; D: .; DNA: TGCAGTGCTAGTAGGCGGGGTAGGGGTACAGATACGCAGTATTTT; CDR3: CSASRRGRGTDTQYF
V: TRBV5-4; J: TRBJ2-5; size: .; D: .; DNA: TGTGCCAGCAGCCCAAGACAGGACGGGGAGACCCAGTACTTC; CDR3: CASSPRQDGETQYF
V: TRBV3-1/TRBV3-2; J: TRBJ1-4; size: .; D: .; DNA: TGTGCCAGCAGCCACAGGGGTGGAACTAATGAAAAACTGTTTTTT; CDR3: CASSHRGGTNEKLFF
V: TRBV20-1; J: TRBJ1-1; size: few; D: .; DNA: TGCAGTGCTAGAAACAGGGATGAAGCTTTCTTT; CDR3: CSARNRDEAFF
V: TRBV5-1; J: TRBJ1-5; size: .; D: .; DNA: TGCGCCAGCAGCTTCTCAGGGAGTTGGGATCAGCCCCAGCATTTT; CDR3: CASSFSGSWDQPQHF
V: TRBV2; J: TRBJ2-7; size: .; D: TRBD2; DNA: TGTGCCAGCAGTGCTACTAGCGGGACGACCTACGAGCAGTACTTC; CDR3: CASSATSGTTYEQYF
V: TRBV9; J: TRBJ2-7; size: few; D: TRBD1; DNA: TGTGCCAGCAGCGAACGGGACAGGGTCATTTACGAGCAGTACTTC; CDR3: CASSERDRVIYEQYF
V: TRBV28; J: TRBJ1-3; size: .; D: TRBD1; DNA: TGTGCCAGCATCGAGACAGGGACGGGAAACACCATATATTTT; CDR3: CASIETGTGNTIYF
V: TRBV28; J: TRBJ2-1; size: .; D: TRBD2; DNA: TGTGCCAGCACAAGCGGGAGGGCCTACAATGAGCAGTTCTTC; CDR3: CASTSGRAYNEQFF
V: TRBV5-4; J: TRBJ1-4; size: .; D: TRBD1; DNA: TGTGCCAGCAGCTTGGCCAAGACAGGGGGCGAAAAACTGTTTTTT; CDR3: CASSLAKTGGEKLFF
V: TRBV29-1; J: TRBJ2-7; size: once; D: TRBD2; DNA: TGCAGCGCACGACTAGCGGGAGAGGGTGAGCAGTACTTC; CDR3: CSARLAGEGEQYF
V: TRBV7-3; J: TRBJ2-3; size: .; D: .; DNA: TGTGCCAGCAGCCCTGCAGGGGGGATGACAGATACGCAGTATTTT; CDR3: CASSPAGGMTDTQYF
V: TRBV5-1; J: TRBJ1-6; size: .; D: .; DNA: TGCGCCAGCAGCTTGGCACAGGCTTATAATTCACCCCTCCACTTT; CDR3: CASSLAQAYNSPLHF
V: TRBV2; J: TRBJ2-7; size: .; D: .; DNA: TGTGCCAGCAGTGGTGGGGGGAGAAACGAGCAGTACTTC; CDR3: CASSGGGRNEQYF
V: TRBV7-2; J: TRBJ2-5; size: .; D: TRBD2; DNA: TGTGCCAGCAGCCTTGGGACTAGCGTGGAGACCCAGTACTTC; CDR3: CASSLGTSVETQYF
V: TRBV19; J: TRBJ2-2; size: .; D: .; DNA: TGTGCCAGTAAGTGGCAGACCGGGGAGCTGTTTTTT; CDR3: CASKWQTGELFF
V: TRBV25-1; J: TRBJ1-4; size: .; D: .; DNA: TGTGCCAGCAGTGAATTTCAGGGTACGGCTGAAAAACTGTTTTTT; CDR3: CASSEFQGTAEKLFF
V: TRBV7-2; J: TRBJ1-1; size: .; D: .; DNA: TGTGCCAGCAGCCCGTCTTATAGGGGAGGCACTGAAGCTTTCTTT; CDR3: CASSPSYRGGTEAFF
V: TRBV7-9; J: TRBJ1-5; size: .; D: .; DNA: TGTGCCAGCAGCCCCGGTGGGGCAAGCAATCAGCCCCAGCATTTT; CDR3: CASSPGGASNQPQHF
V: TRBV6-4; J: TRBJ1-2; size: .; D: TRBD1; DNA: TGTGCCAGCAGTGCGGGACAGAACTATGGCTACACCTTC; CDR3: CASSAGQNYGYTF
V: TRBV3-1/TRBV3-2; J: TRBJ1-3; size: .; D: .; DNA: TGTGCCAGCAGCCAAGACCCGATACCCTCTGGAAACACCATATATTTT; CDR3: CASSQDPIPSGNTIYF
V: TRBV6-5; J: TRBJ2-7; size: .; D: TRBD1; DNA: TGTGCCAGCAACACAAGGACAGGGAGCTCCTACGAGCAGTACTTC; CDR3: CASNTRTGSSYEQYF
V: TRBV12-3/TRBV12-4; J: TRBJ1-5; size: .; D: .; DNA: TGTGCCAGCAGTTATCTAAGAGATCAGCCCCAGCATTTT; CDR3: CASSYLRDQPQHF
V: TRBV5-5; J: TRBJ2-3; size: .; D: TRBD2; DNA: TGTGCCAGCAATTTGCGGGGGATTACAGATACGCAGTATTTT; CDR3: CASNLRGITDTQYF
V: TRBV5-1; J: TRBJ2-5; size: .; D: .; DNA: TGCGCCAGCAGCGCAGGGACCGACATCCAAGAGACCCAGTACTTC; CDR3: CASSAGTDIQETQYF
V: TRBV7-6; J: TRBJ2-3; size: .; D: .; DNA: TGTGCCAGCAGCAACCCGAGCAGCGGCCTCACAGATACGCAGTATTTT; CDR3: CASSNPSSGLTDTQYF
V: TRBV29-1; J: TRBJ2-3; size: .; D: .; DNA: TGCAGCACCCGCACTTCGGCGGCAACCACAGATACGCAGTATTTT; CDR3: CSTRTSAATTDTQYF
V: TRBV5-1; J: TRBJ2-5; size: .; D: .; DNA: TGCGCCAGCAGCTTGGGTTCGGCAGCTAGGGAGACCCAGTACTTC; CDR3: CASSLGSAARETQYF
V: TRBV5-4; J: TRBJ2-7; size: .; D: .; DNA: TGTGCCAGCAGCTTGTGGGATGGGGGCTACGAGCAGTACTTC; CDR3: CASSLWDGGYEQYF
V: TRBV18; J: TRBJ1-1; size: .; D: .; DNA: TGTGCCAGCTCACCACTTCCGGACACTGAAGCTTTCTTT; CDR3: CASSPLPDTEAFF
V: TRBV7-9; J: TRBJ2-7; size: .; D: .; DNA: TGTGCCAGCAGCTTAGCGTCAGGCCTCGAGCAGTACTTC; CDR3: CASSLASGLEQYF
V: TRBV30; J: TRBJ2-3; size: .; D: .; DNA: TGTGCCTGGAGTCCCGGGGGAGATACGCAGTATTTT; CDR3: CAWSPGGDTQYF
V: TRBV6-5; J: TRBJ1-2; size: .; D: .; DNA: TGTGCCAGCAGTTACCGGGGGCTTGGAGGCTACACCTTC; CDR3: CASSYRGLGGYTF
V: TRBV5-5; J: TRBJ1-2; size: .; D: TRBD1; DNA: TGTGCCAGCAGCCGACTCACAGGGGGCTCGTATGGCTACACCTTC; CDR3: CASSRLTGGSYGYTF
V: TRBV19; J: TRBJ2-1; size: .; D: .; DNA: TGTGCCAGTAGTGTCCCGGTCACTACGAATGAGCAGTTCTTC; CDR3: CASSVPVTTNEQFF
V: TRBV19; J: TRBJ1-1; size: .; D: .; DNA: TGTGCCAGTAGTACCCGGGATACCGTAACTGAAGCTTTCTTT; CDR3: CASSTRDTVTEAFF
V: TRBV27; J: TRBJ1-5; size: .; D: .; DNA: TGTGCCAGCAGTTTTACCGGGGTGATAAATGAGCCCCAGCATTTT; CDR3: CASSFTGVINEPQHF
V: TRBV20-1; J: TRBJ2-1; size: .; D: TRBD2; DNA: TGCAGTGCTAGTGCCGGGACTAGCGAGTACAATGAGCAGTTCTTC; CDR3: CSASAGTSEYNEQFF
V: TRBV27; J: TRBJ1-4; size: .; D: .; DNA: TGTGCCAGCAGTCCCTATGGGGGGACGAGGGAAAAACTGTTTTTT; CDR3: CASSPYGGTREKLFF
V: TRBV7-6; J: TRBJ1-5; size: once; D: .; DNA: TGTGCCAGCAGCTTAAGATCAGGGTGGGATCAGCCCCAGCATTTT; CDR3: CASSLRSGWDQPQHF
V: TRBV6-5; J: TRBJ1-2; size: .; D: .; DNA: TGTGCCAGCAGCCAGGGGTACTATGGCTACACCTTC; CDR3: CASSQGYYGYTF
V: TRBV18; J: TRBJ2-2; size: .; D: .; DNA: TGTGCCAGCTCACCAGAGGCAGGGGCTACCCCCACCGAAACCGGGGAGCTGTTTTTT; CDR3: CASSPEAGATPTETGELFF
V: TRBV6-5; J: TRBJ1-6; size: .; D: .; DNA: TGTGCCAGCAGTTTAGAGGGCCGGTGGTCACCCCTCCACTTT; CDR3: CASSLEGRWSPLHF
V: TRBV10-3; J: TRBJ2-5; size: .; D: .; DNA: TGTGCCATCAGTGGTCCGGGGGACCTCCAAGAGACCCAGTACTTC; CDR3: CAISGPGDLQETQYF
V: TRBV3-1/TRBV3-2; J: TRBJ2-3; size: .; D: TRBD2; DNA: TGTGCCAGCAGCCAAGGGACTAGCGGCAGCACAGATACGCAGTATTTT; CDR3: CASSQGTSGSTDTQYF
V: TRBV7-3; J: TRBJ1-6; size: .; D: .; DNA: TGTGCCAGCAGCTTAGGAGGGTATAATTCACCCCTCCACTTT; CDR3: CASSLGGYNSPLHF
V: TRBV12-3/TRBV12-4; J: TRBJ2-1; size: once; D: .; DNA: TGTGCCAGCAGTCCCCAGGTAGGAAATGAGCAGTTCTTC; CDR3: CASSPQVGNEQFF
V: TRBV30; J: TRBJ1-2; size: .; D: .; DNA: TGTGCCTGGAGGTGGGGGGGTGGCTACACCTTC; CDR3: CAWRWGGGYTF